This T cell receptor (beta chain) was observed in a study of ipilimumab plus nivolumab after autologous stem cell transplantation. Study background: Patients received a median of about five ipilimumab and roughly 8 nivolumab doses.

The germline V and J ends were trimmed by 2 bases and 0 bases, with 4 bases remaining between them. The CDR3 loop spans 13 amino acids. Germline V gene lookup returns CDR1 SNHLY and CDR2 FYNNEI. Checkpoint therapy with ipilimumab 1 mg/kg began 14 to 28 days after transplant. Patients got 3 mg/kg IV nivolumab weeks 1, 4, 7, 10, then biweekly through week 26. Sequenced by immunoSEQ multiplex PCR; TCRdb stores in-frame clones only, minus some. This table has roughly 40,000 clones, 80% to 95% appearing once. This sequence originates from a male donor with multiple myeloma. The sample consisted of PBMCs, taken in a trial of ipilimumab plus nivolumab as post-transplant consolidation. V and J are TRBV2 and TRBJ1-2; no clear D. The CDR3 coding sequence is TGTGCCAGCAGTGAACAGGCTAACTATGGCTACACCTTC. This gives the protein CASSEQANYGYTF.